A single T cell receptor beta chain is shown here with its context. The sample originates from a study of blood T cell repertoires in COVID-19. TCRdb's table, derived via immunoSEQ multiplex PCR, lists solely in-frame clones and lacks some. The data show 60,000 to 65,000 clones, more than 75% seen once. With 5 bases removed from V and 2 bases from J, the gap between germline ends came to 7 bases. Looked up from germline, CDR1 is LNHNV and CDR2 is YYDKDF (reference sequence). The CDR3 is 13 amino acids. This receptor was identified in a man aged 55 to 70 with COVID-19, enrolled during active disease. Source material: peripheral blood. V usage is TRBV15 and J usage is TRBJ1-3, with a weak D call TRBD1 (6 bases). CDR3 nucleotides: TGTGCCACCAGCGGGACAACTGGAAACACCATATATTTT. This encodes CATSGTTGNTIYF.